Detailed here is one T cell receptor beta chain. Original methodology: Amplification of reference gene primers provided the estimated nucleated cell counts. Here immunoSEQ multiplex PCR was the method, and the copy in TCRdb shows in-frame clones only, minus some. V, J and clone size derive from that table, while D and trimming were established from the DNA sequence. The sample has about 230,000 clones, approximately 82% seen once. This sample is drawn from a study of blood T cell repertoires in COVID-19. Study-wide context: Spain, Italy and the United States supplied samples that represented acute and convalescent COVID-19. Sources were T cells, B-cell-depleted T cells, or PBMCs; the material itself was cDNA or gDNA.

This receptor was taken from a man older than 75 with acute or convalescent COVID-19. Sequenced material: peripheral blood.

CDR3 region: CASSESYRGYEQYF. CDR3 nucleotides: TGTGCCAGCAGTGAAAGCTACAGGGGATACGAGCAGTACTTC. This chain connects TRBV6-1 to TRBJ2-7; 7 positions match TRBD1. Germline assignment: CDR1 MNHNS and CDR2 SASEGT. Losses at the gene ends were 2 bases for V and 4 bases for J; bases not matched to a gene: 5. The CDR3 sequence is 14 residues long.